Listed here are 9 T cell receptor beta chains from one sample, sequenced in a study of cytomegalovirus exposure and HLA in healthy donors. PCR was performed using 60 Vbeta and 13 Jbeta primers. Sequenced by immunoSEQ multiplex PCR; TCRdb stores in-frame clones only, minus some. The data contain under 250,000 clones, 76% of them singletons. Sequenced: PBMCs. These TCRs come from a man aged 18 to 29 in good health and CMV-seronegative.

This chain joins TRBV7-2 and TRBJ2-4; D is undetermined. V dropped 5 bases and J dropped 2 bases, with 16 bases sitting between them. CDR3 size: 16 residues. Germline lookup yields CDR1 SGHTA and CDR2 FQGNSA. The CDR3 loop is CASSPSAGHSKNIQYF. CDR3 coding DNA: TGTGCCAGCAGCCCTTCGGCAGGTCATTCCAAAAACATTCAGTACTTC.

CDR3: CASSLWEGSTNTGELFF. CDR3 DNA: TGTGCCAGCAGCTTATGGGAGGGGTCAACGAACACCGGGGAGCTGTTTTTT. This sequence joins TRBV7-9 and TRBJ2-2, with 7 bases lining up with TRBD2. The germline gives CDR1 SEHNR, CDR2 FQNEAQ (reference sequence). CDR3 length: 17 residues. V was pared by 2 bases and J by 0 bases, with 6 bases of the junction left unmatched.

This clone was found a few times. The chain is built from TRBV28 and TRBJ1-2; maybe TRBD1 (5 bases). Looked up from germline, CDR1 is MDHEN and CDR2 is SYDVKM. V lost 9 bases and J 6 bases, leaving 17 bases between the germline ends. The CDR3 covers 13 residues. DNA for the CDR3: TGTGCCAGTTCCGAGGCGGGGCCCAATGGCTACACCTTC. This translates into CASSEAGPNGYTF.

The gene calls are TRBV6-5 and TRBJ1-2, with D perhaps matching TRBD1 (5 bases). The CDR3 length is 15 residues. The germline V and J ends were trimmed by 5 bases and 6 bases, with 19 bases remaining between them. CDR1 is MNHEY, CDR2 SVGAGI, per germline. The CDR3, as DNA: TGTGCCAGCAGTACCATTTCCGGGGGTGCCGATGGCTACACCTTC. This codes for CASSTISGGADGYTF.

This clone was picked up a small number of times. This chain joins TRBV12-5 and TRBJ2-1, with 8 bases matching TRBD2. The CDR3 length is 16 residues. Germline CDR1 reads LGHNT; CDR2 reads FRNRAP. The trim removed 7 bases at V and 0 bases at J, leaving 8 bases unmatched. DNA for the CDR3: TGTGCTAGTGTTCCGGGGGGGGGCAGCTCCTACAATGAGCAGTTCTTC. The encoded protein is CASVPGGGSSYNEQFF.

The rearrangement links TRBV19 to TRBJ2-7; D is possibly TRBD1 (5 bases). V gave up 4 bases and J gave up 7 bases, with 17 bases separating them. This CDR3 has 14 residues. The V gene's germline CDR1 is LNHDA and CDR2 SQIVND (reference sequence). The CDR3 bases are TGTGCCAGTAGTAAGGCAGGGCCCCTGCGGGAGCAGTACTTC. Protein product: CASSKAGPLREQYF.

This sequence joins TRBV19 and TRBJ2-1, with a possible D match to TRBD2 (5 bases). The V end was cut by 1 base, the J end by 5 bases, with 12 bases between. The length of the CDR3 is 15 residues. Germline V gives CDR1 LNHDA, CDR2 SQIVND (reference sequence). Here the CDR3 reads CASSIASGRNNEQFF. In nucleotides, the CDR3 is TGTGCCAGTAGTATAGCCAGCGGACGCAACAATGAGCAGTTCTTC.

This chain uses TRBV4-1 with TRBJ2-1; no clear D. With 1 base removed from V and 4 bases from J, the gap between germline ends came to 11 bases. The CDR3 is made up of 15 amino acids. CDR1 and CDR2 from the germline V gene are MGHRA and YSYEKL. The CDR3, as DNA: TGCGCCAGCAGCCAAGTGCTTCCCGGTTACAATGAGCAGTTCTTC. Translating gives CASSQVLPGYNEQFF.

This clone was detected once. This chain connects TRBV15 to TRBJ1-1; 9 bases agree with TRBD1. The trim removed 2 bases at V and 0 bases at J, leaving 19 bases unmatched. CDR1 LNHNV and CDR2 YYDKDF come from the germline V gene (reference sequence). The length of the CDR3 is 21 residues. The CDR3 protein is CATSRLRTGAGVSSVNTEAFF. For the CDR3, the DNA is TGTGCCACCAGCAGACTCAGGACAGGGGCCGGGGTCTCTTCCGTGAACACTGAAGCTTTCTTT.